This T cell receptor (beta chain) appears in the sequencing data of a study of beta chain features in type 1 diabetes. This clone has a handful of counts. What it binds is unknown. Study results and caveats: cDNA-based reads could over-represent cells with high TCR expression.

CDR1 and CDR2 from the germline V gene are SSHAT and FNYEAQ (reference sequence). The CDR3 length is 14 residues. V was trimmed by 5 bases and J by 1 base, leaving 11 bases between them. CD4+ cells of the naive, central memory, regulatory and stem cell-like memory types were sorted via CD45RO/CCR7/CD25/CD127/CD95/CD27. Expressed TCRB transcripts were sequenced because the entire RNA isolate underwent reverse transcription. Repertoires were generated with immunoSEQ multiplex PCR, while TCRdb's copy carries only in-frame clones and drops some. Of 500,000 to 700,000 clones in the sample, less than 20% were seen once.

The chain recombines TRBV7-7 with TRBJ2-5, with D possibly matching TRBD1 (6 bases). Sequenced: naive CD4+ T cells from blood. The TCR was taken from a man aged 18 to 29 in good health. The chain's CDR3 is CASSVQGIQETQYF. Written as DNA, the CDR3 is TGTGCCAGCAGCGTACAGGGAATCCAAGAGACCCAGTACTTC.